A single sample is the source of the 11 T cell receptor beta chains below, sequenced in a study of control samples from healthy donors and cancer patients (dated by TCRdb to about 2020). The library relied on the immunoSEQ multiplex PCR assay. TCRdb's version of the immuneACCESS table is confined to in-frame rearrangements and falls short of the full clone set. An unresolved V gene accounts for under half of the shortfall where checked; the remainder is of unknown origin. For this sample the table gives roughly 200,000 clones, of which 91% were detected only once. The top ten clones comprise 1.5% to 2% of the sample. The sample comprised blood. These receptors were collected from a man aged 25-40 years in good health.

This clone has just a few counts. The chain couples TRBV5-1 to TRBJ1-4, with 8 positions matching TRBD1. This CDR3 is 16 amino acids long. Germline values: CDR1 SGHRS, CDR2 YFSETQ. Trimming at V came to 3 bases and at J to 3 bases, leaving 7 bases not matched to a gene. The CDR3 nucleotides are TGCGCCAGCAGCTCTGGGGACAGGCCTTCTAATGAAAAACTGTTTTTT. This encodes CASSSGDRPSNEKLFF.

The chain uses TRBV3-1 (or the pseudogene TRBV3-2) and TRBJ1-6; 7 bases are a match to TRBD1. This CDR3 region has 16 residues. The germline V gene encodes CDR1 LGHDT and CDR2 YNNKEL (reference sequence). V gave up 4 bases and J gave up 4 bases; unmatched junction bases: 7. CDR3 loop: CASSRLSGQYNSPLHF. The CDR3 DNA is TGTGCCAGCAGCCGCCTCTCGGGACAGTATAATTCACCCCTCCACTTT.

The chain recombines TRBV6-5 with TRBJ2-1; TRBD1 or TRBD2 may be the D gene (6 bases each). CDR3 size: 14 residues. Germline-derived CDR1 and CDR2 are MNHEY and SVGAGI. V lost 0 bases to trimming and J lost 6 bases, with 9 bases between them. DNA for the CDR3: TGTGCCAGCAGTTACTCAGGGGGGCGCAATGAGCAGTTCTTC. This gives the protein CASSYSGGRNEQFF.

The chain carries TRBV11-3 and TRBJ2-3, with D uncertain. V lost 3 bases and J lost 0, with 13 bases in between. Per germline, CDR1 SGHNT and CDR2 YENEEA. This CDR3 is built from 16 residues. CDR3 sequence reads: CASSLGDGTSTDTQYF. For the CDR3, the DNA is TGTGCCAGCAGCTTGGGCGACGGAACTAGCACAGATACGCAGTATTTT. The whole variable domain, filled in from reference TRBV11-3 and TRBJ2-3, reads EAGVVQSPRYKIIEKKQPVAFWCNPISGHNTLYWYLQNLGQGPELLIRYENEEAVDDSQLPKDRFSAERLKGVDSTLKIQPAELGDSAVYLCASSLGDGTSTDTQYFGPGTRLTVL.

The chain has TRBV14 and TRBJ1-2, with D possibly TRBD1 on 6 matching bases. Germline assignment: CDR1 SGHDN and CDR2 FVKESK. The CDR3 has 20 amino acids. The V gene lost 0 bases and the J gene lost 3 bases, with 26 bases spanning the gap. The CDR3 DNA reads as TGTGCCAGCAGCCAAGAACGATCCCCCAATGAAGGACAGCCCCACTATGGCTACACCTTC. It yields the protein CASSQERSPNEGQPHYGYTF.

This clone has just one count. CDR3 in DNA: TGCAGTGCTAGAGAGAGCGACGAGCAGTACTTC. Encoded protein: CSARESDEQYF. The genes are TRBV20-1 and TRBJ2-7; no clear D. Deletions cut 0 bases from V and 5 bases from J, with 5 bases between. Germline-derived CDR1 and CDR2 are DFQATT and SNEGSKA (reference sequence). This CDR3 comprises 11 residues.

The chain has TRBV4-1 and TRBJ1-2; D unclear. CDR1 is MGHRA and CDR2 is YSYEKL in the germline V gene. CDR3 length equals 18 residues. The V and J ends lost 0 bases and 4 bases respectively, with 21 bases between them. CDR3 DNA sequence: TGCGCCAGCAGCCAAGATTGGCCCCCAGGACCGAACCCCTATGGCTACACCTTC. It translates to CASSQDWPPGPNPYGYTF.

The genes are TRBV5-1 and TRBJ2-3; 13 positions match TRBD2. In germline, CDR1 is SGHRS, CDR2 YFSETQ. This CDR3 has 16 amino acids. Trimming cost V 4 bases and J 3 bases; bases outside gene matches: 5. In nucleotides, the CDR3 is TGCGCCAGCAGCACCGGGACTAGCGGGGCTACAGATACGCAGTATTTT. Protein product: CASSTGTSGATDTQYF.

The rearrangement joins TRBV2 to TRBJ1-3; TRBD1 agrees at 7 bases. With V trimmed by 10 bases and J by 4 bases, 16 bases remained unmatched. This CDR3 contains 16 residues. Germline V CDR1 and CDR2: SNHLY, FYNNEI. CDR3 sequence (DNA): TGTGCCACACGGAGAGCGACGACAGGGACCGGAAACACCATATATTTT. It codes for CATRRATTGTGNTIYF.

This chain uses TRBV29-1 with TRBJ2-1; 8 bases agree with TRBD1. Germline values: CDR1 SQVTM, CDR2 ANQGSEA. CDR3 length equals 12 residues. CDR3 nucleotides: TGCCAGGGACAGGACCACTACAATGAGCAGTTCTTC. Translation gives CQGQDHYNEQFF.

This clone was detected once. The same CDR3 can be traced to other DNA sequences in this sample. The chain combines TRBV6-5 with TRBJ1-5, with 10 bases matching TRBD1. The CDR3 is 15 amino acids. V lost 4 bases and J lost 1; bases outside the gene matches: 1. Germline lookup yields CDR1 MNHEY and CDR2 SVGAGI. Written as DNA, the CDR3 is TGTGCCAGCAGTTCGGACAGGGGGAGCAATCAGCCCCAGCATTTT. It specifies CASSSDRGSNQPQHF.